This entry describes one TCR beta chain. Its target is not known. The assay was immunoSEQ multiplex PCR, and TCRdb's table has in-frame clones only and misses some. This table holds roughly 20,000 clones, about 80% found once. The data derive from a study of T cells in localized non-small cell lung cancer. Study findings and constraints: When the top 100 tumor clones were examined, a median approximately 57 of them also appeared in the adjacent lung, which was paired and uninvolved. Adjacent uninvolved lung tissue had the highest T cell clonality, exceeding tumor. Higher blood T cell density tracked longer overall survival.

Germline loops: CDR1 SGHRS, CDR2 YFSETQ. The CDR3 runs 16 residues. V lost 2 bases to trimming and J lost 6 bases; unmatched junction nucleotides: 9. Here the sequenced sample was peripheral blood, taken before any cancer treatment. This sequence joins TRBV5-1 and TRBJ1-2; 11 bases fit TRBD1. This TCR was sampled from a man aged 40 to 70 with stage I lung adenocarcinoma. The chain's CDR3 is CASSLTDGQGAHGYTF. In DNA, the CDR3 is TGCGCCAGCAGCTTAACCGACGGACAGGGGGCGCATGGCTACACCTTC.